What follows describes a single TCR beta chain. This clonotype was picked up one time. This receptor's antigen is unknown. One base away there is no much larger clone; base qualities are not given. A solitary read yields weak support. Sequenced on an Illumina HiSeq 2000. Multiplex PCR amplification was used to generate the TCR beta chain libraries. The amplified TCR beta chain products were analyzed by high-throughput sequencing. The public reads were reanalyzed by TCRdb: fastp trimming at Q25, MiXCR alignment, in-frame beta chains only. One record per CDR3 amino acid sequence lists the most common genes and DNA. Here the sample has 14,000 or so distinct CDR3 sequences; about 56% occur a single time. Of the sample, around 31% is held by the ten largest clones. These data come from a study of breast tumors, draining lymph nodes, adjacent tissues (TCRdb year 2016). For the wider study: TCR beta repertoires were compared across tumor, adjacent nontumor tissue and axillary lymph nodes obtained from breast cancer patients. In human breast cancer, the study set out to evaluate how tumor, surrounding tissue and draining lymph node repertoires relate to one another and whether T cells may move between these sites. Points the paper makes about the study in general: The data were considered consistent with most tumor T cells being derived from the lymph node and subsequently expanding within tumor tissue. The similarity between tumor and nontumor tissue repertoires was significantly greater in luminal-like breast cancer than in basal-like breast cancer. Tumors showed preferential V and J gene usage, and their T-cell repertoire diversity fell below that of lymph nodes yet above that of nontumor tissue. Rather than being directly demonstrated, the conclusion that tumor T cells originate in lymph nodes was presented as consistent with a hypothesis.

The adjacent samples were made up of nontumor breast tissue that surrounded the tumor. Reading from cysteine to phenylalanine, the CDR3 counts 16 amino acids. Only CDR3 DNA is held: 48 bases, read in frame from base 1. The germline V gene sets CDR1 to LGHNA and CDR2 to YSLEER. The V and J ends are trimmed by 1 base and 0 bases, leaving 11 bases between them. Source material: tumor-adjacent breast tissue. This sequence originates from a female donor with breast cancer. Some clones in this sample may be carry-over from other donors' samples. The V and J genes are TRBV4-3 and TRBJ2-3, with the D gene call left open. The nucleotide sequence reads TGCGCCAGCAGCCAAGGACCCAGCTCTAGCACAGATACGCAGTATTTT. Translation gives CASSQGPSSSTDTQYF.